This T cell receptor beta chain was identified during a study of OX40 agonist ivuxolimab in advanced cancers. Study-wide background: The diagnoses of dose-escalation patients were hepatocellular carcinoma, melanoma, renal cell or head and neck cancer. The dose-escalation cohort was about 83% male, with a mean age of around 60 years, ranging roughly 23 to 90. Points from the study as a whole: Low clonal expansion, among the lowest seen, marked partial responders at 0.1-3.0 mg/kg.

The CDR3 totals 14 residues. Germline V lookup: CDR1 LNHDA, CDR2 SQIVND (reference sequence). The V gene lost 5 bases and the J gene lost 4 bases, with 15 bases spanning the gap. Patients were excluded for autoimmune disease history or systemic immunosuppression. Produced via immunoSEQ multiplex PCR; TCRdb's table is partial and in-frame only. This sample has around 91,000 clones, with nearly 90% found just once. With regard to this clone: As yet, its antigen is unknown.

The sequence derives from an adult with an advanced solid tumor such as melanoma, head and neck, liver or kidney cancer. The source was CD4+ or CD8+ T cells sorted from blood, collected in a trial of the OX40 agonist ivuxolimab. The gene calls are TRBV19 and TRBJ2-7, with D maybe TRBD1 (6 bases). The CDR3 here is CASSLRDTGYEQYF. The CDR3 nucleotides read TGTGCCAGTAGTCTCCGGGACACGGGATACGAGCAGTACTTC.